The present TCR beta chain was sequenced within a study of shared clonotypes between healthy human individuals (dated by TCRdb to about 2020). Broadly, across the study: The cohort comprised a couple of women and a few men aged 18 to 49 years. Per donor, leukapheresis produced somewhere between about 0.85 and 8.9 billion PBMCs. To estimate repertoire size and how much clonotypes are shared between individuals, the study performed deep sequencing of blood TCR repertoires from five healthy adults. For each donor, three plates each were used for CD4 naive and CD4 memory, two plates were used for CD8 naive, and one plate was used for CD8 memory. Different laboratories and diverse techniques were used to prepare libraries and sequence TCR repertoires, to increase sequencing depth and limit assay-specific biases. Overall study results and their limits: Higher generation probabilities were observed for clonotypes shared by all four sorted-subset donors than for non-shared clonotypes. Sampling was restricted to blood, and TCR repertoires in tissues likely differ from the TCR repertoires found in blood. About 5% of naive CD4, 3% to 3.5% of naive CD8, 2.3% of memory CD4, and approximately 0.39% of memory CD8 clonotypes were shared across several donors. Because the study included only a small number of donors, the genetic and exposure-history diversity represented was limited. Rarefaction of sorted-subset datasets indicated incomplete sequencing despite the large sequencing depth. Pairwise subsampling indicated that sequencing depth was expected to affect the degree of clonotype sharing among donors. Larger estimated clonotype richness was generally found for naive subsets than for memory subsets.

Using the deep immunoSEQ assay, multiplex PCR amplified TCR CDR3 regions from genomic DNA. Extracted genomic DNA from each cell subset was distributed evenly across all wells of several immunoSEQ 96-well plates, and each plate was treated as a replicate. For sorted subsets, about 0.2 ug genomic DNA, equal to 30,000 to 35,000 T cell genomes, was loaded into each replicate PCR. Purified libraries were quantified with a Qubit 3.0 fluorometer, sized on a Bioanalyzer 2100, and re-quantified with the KAPA Library Quantification kit. Every immunoSEQ 96-well plate was sequenced on a dedicated single-read 150-cycle Illumina NextSeq 550 flow cell. As for the original processing: The immunoSEQ output contained only junctional sequences without quality scores, so filtering could not match that applied to full-length reads. Sequences were annotated with PyIR, a Python wrapper for IgBLAST v1.9, using IMGT germline references to assign V/J genes and CDR3. Reads were filtered out if the reads had weak V/J assignments (E-value above 1e-6), no CDR3, stop codons, out-of-frame junctions, or ambiguous translated residues. V3J clonotypes were defined as sequences sharing the same inferred V gene, J gene, and CDR3 amino acid sequence. Percentage overlap between repertoires was computed as shared unique clonotypes divided by the size of the smaller repertoire. Richness of each repertoire was evaluated using RTK rarefaction, the Chao1 estimator, and Recon v2.1 estimates of unobserved clonotypes. For all TCRbeta clonotypes obtained by the gDNA method from a few donors, generation probabilities were computed with OLGA. TCRdb carries this immuneACCESS record with in-frame sequences only. Its versions omit some clonotypes, under half of them owing to an unresolved V gene in the studies checked, with the rest unexplained. The DNA was the basis for D and trimming; V, J and clone size are from that table. The sample contains about 2 million clones, 85% to 95% of them found a single time. Together, the top ten hold 1% to 1.5% of the sample.

For the CD8 naive samples, CD45RO-negative cells were positively selected for CCR7, yielding a CD45RA+CCR7+ population from which TemRA cells were excluded. Healthy HIV-negative adults with no recently reported acute infections or vaccinations were included as donors. Only Caucasian adults living in Nashville, Tennessee, USA were represented among the donors. Blood was obtained by leukapheresis, after which PBMCs were separated by Ficoll-Histopaque density gradient centrifugation and cryopreserved in liquid nitrogen vapor phase. Analytical flow cytometry was used to check the purity and quantity of each magnetically sorted T cell population. Genomic DNA was isolated from each sorted fraction and quantified by UV absorbance on a Nanodrop 2000c. The germline V gene (reference sequence) sets CDR1 to LNHDA and CDR2 to SQIVND. V gives up 7 bases and J gives up 4 bases, and the segment between their germline ends measures 10 bases. CDR3 length: 12 amino acids, cysteine to phenylalanine. Solely the CDR3 DNA is kept, with 36 bases framed from the first base.

Worth noting for this clone: Its antigen is still unknown. Per-nucleotide qualities are absent, and no much larger clonotype sits a single base away.

Material: naive CD8+ T cells sorted from blood. The sample's cell subset or site label, in plain terms: CD45RA+CCR7+. The rearrangement joined TRBV19 to TRBJ1-2; a confident D gene designation cannot be given. This sequence originates from a man aged 18 to 35 in good health. The CDR3 protein is CASNQASYGYTF. The base sequence is TGTGCCAGTAACCAGGCCTCCTATGGCTACACCTTC.